Following are 25 T cell receptor beta chains from one sample sequenced in a study of CD8+ T cells in alopecia areata. Treatment given: oral pan-JAK inhibitor, 5-10 mg twice daily. Once RNA had been extracted, it was reverse transcribed into cDNA to act as the sequencing template. Some clones are missing from TCRdb's copy, which holds only in-frame ones; the method was immunoSEQ multiplex PCR. The sample includes some 100,000 clones, roughly 58% of them seen just once. This specimen consisted of CD8+ T cells sorted from blood, obtained at week 4, from a patient treated with tofacitinib. These receptors originate from a human donor with alopecia areata.

The V gene is TRBV11-2, the J gene TRBJ1-2; TRBD1 is a possible D gene (6 bases). This CDR3 region has 17 residues. Germline V CDR1 and CDR2: SGHAT, FQNNGV. Between the trimmed V and J ends, which lost 1 base and 8 bases, there was a span of 23 bases. The CDR3 spells CASSLVDGQWDIVGYTF. CDR3 sequence (DNA): TGTGCCAGCAGCTTAGTAGACGGACAGTGGGACATCGTGGGCTACACCTTC.

The chain has TRBV29-1 and TRBJ1-3, with TRBD1 as a possible D gene (6 bases). V was pared by 5 bases and J by 4 bases, with 12 bases between. The V gene's germline CDR1 is SQVTM and CDR2 ANQGSEA. This CDR3 has 13 amino acids. The CDR3 is CSVRPGQGNTIYF. CDR3 nucleotides: TGCAGCGTTCGGCCAGGACAGGGAAACACCATATATTTT.

The chain employs TRBV30 and TRBJ2-6; D unresolved. Germline V gives CDR1 GTSNPN, CDR2 SVGIG (reference sequence). This CDR3 region has 14 residues. The V and J ends lost 6 bases and 4 bases respectively, with 13 bases between them. The CDR3 DNA follows: TGTGCCTGCGTAAAGACAACGGGGGCCAACGTCCTGACTTTC. Translating gives CACVKTTGANVLTF.

Only a few counts were recorded for this clone. The V gene is TRBV29-1, the J gene TRBJ2-7; 10 bases agree with TRBD1. CDR3 length: 15 amino acids. Trimming at V came to 2 bases and at J to 2 bases, leaving 6 bases not matched to a gene. Germline V gene sequence: CDR1 SQVTM, CDR2 ANQGSEA. The CDR3 DNA reads as TGCAGCGTTGAATTCGAGACAGGGGGCCCCTACGAGCAGTACTTC. This encodes CSVEFETGGPYEQYF.

The chain carries TRBV29-1 and TRBJ2-7; a possible D gene is TRBD2 (5 bases). Germline V CDR1 and CDR2: SQVTM, ANQGSEA. This CDR3 region has 12 residues. The V gene lost 6 bases and the J gene lost 2 bases, with 11 bases spanning the gap. CDR3 nucleotides: TGCAGCGTAAGGAGAGGGACCTACGAGCAGTACTTC. Translating gives CSVRRGTYEQYF.

The rearrangement joins TRBV7-9 to TRBJ1-1, with a tentative D call TRBD1 (5 bases). Trimming took 4 bases from V and 5 from J, leaving 8 bases between them. The V gene's germline CDR1 is SEHNR and CDR2 FQNEAQ (reference sequence). This CDR3 has 12 residues. The DNA for the CDR3 is TGTGCCAGCAGCTCGGCAGGGACTGAAGCTTTCTTT. The encoded protein is CASSSAGTEAFF.

CDR3 in amino acids: CASSQERDTYSPLHF. The DNA for the CDR3 is TGCGCCAGCAGCCAAGAACGGGACACTTATTCACCCCTCCACTTT. The rearrangement uses TRBV4-3 and TRBJ1-6; a weak D match, TRBD1 (6 bases). V lost 0 bases, J lost 8 bases, and 11 bases lay in between. The CDR3 has 15 amino acids. CDR1 is LGHNA, CDR2 YSLEER, per germline.

The J gene is TRBJ2-1, the V gene TRBV30, with D tentatively TRBD2 (5 bases). The CDR3 runs to 11 residues. Trimming took 0 bases from V and 9 from J, leaving 6 bases between them. CDR1 GTSNPN and CDR2 SVGIG come from the germline V gene (reference sequence). CDR3 bases: TGTGCCTGGAGTGTAACTAGTGAGCAGTTCTTC. It yields the protein CAWSVTSEQFF.

The gene calls are TRBV27 and TRBJ1-2; TRBD1 might be the D (6 bases). The V gene's germline CDR1 is MNHEY and CDR2 SMNVEV (reference sequence). Trimming removed 2 bases at V and 6 bases at J, with 22 bases between. This CDR3 is 17 amino acids long. CDR3 nucleotide sequence: TGTGCCAGCAGTTTAACCGAACAGGGTGGGGTTGGGAATGGCTACACCTTC. Protein product: CASSLTEQGGVGNGYTF.

The chain uses TRBV2 and TRBJ2-3, with 8 bases fitting TRBD1. Germline V gene lookup returns CDR1 SNHLY and CDR2 FYNNEI. This CDR3 comprises 15 residues. Losses at the gene ends were 6 bases for V and 1 base for J; bases not matched to a gene: 6. CDR3 DNA: TGTGCCAGCAGCCCTTCGACAGGGGGCACAGATACGCAGTATTTT. Translation gives CASSPSTGGTDTQYF. Based on the CDR3 plus reference TRBV2 and TRBJ2-3, the full variable domain is EPEVTQTPSHQVTQMGQEVILRCVPISNHLYFYWYRQILGQKVEFLVSFYNNEISEKSEIFDDQFSVERPDGSNFTLKIRSTKLEDSAMYFCASSPSTGGTDTQYFGPGTRLTVL.

This chain joins TRBV30 and TRBJ2-3; D may match TRBD1 or TRBD2 (6 bases each). V was pared by 1 base and J by 3 bases, with 14 bases between. CDR3 length equals 15 residues. Germline lookup yields CDR1 GTSNPN and CDR2 SVGIG (reference sequence). CDR3 bases: TGTGCCTGGAGTGGAGGAGGGGGGCCTACAGATACGCAGTATTTT. This sequence encodes CAWSGGGGPTDTQYF.

The table lists this clone with a few counts. The chain combines TRBV27 with TRBJ1-6, with D possibly TRBD1 on 6 matching bases. V shed 2 bases and J shed 8 bases, with 13 bases lying between them. Germline CDR1 reads MNHEY; CDR2 reads SMNVEV (reference sequence). The CDR3 has 15 amino acids. The CDR3 sequence is CASSLAGQGHSPLHF. Written as DNA, the CDR3 is TGTGCCAGCAGTTTAGCGGGGCAGGGGCATTCACCCCTCCACTTT.

This clone was found once. V and J are TRBV15 and TRBJ1-5; D ambiguous. V was pared by 3 bases and J by 1 base, with 7 bases between. The CDR3 length is 14 residues. Germline V lookup: CDR1 LNHNV, CDR2 YYDKDF (reference sequence). CDR3 sequence (DNA): TGTGCCACCAGCAGCGGTGGGAGCAATCAGCCCCAGCATTTT. It encodes CATSSGGSNQPQHF.

The rearrangement uses TRBV27 and TRBJ2-7; no definite D call. Germline assignment: CDR1 MNHEY and CDR2 SMNVEV (reference sequence). The V end lost 6 bases, the J end lost 7 bases, and 7 bases lay between the germline ends. There are 10 residues in the CDR3. Here the CDR3 DNA reads TGTGCCAGCAGCCTGTCGGAGCAGTACTTC. Translating gives CASSLSEQYF.

This chain uses TRBV30 with TRBJ2-3; the match to TRBD1 covers 8 bases. Germline lookup yields CDR1 GTSNPN and CDR2 SVGIG (reference sequence). The CDR3 is made up of 15 amino acids. Trimming cost V 3 bases and J 7 bases; bases outside gene matches: 12. The CDR3 spells CAWRQGADRTNTQYF. The CDR3 DNA is TGTGCCTGGAGGCAGGGGGCGGACAGGACAAATACGCAGTATTTT.

This chain's CDR3 is CASSDGGGGLSAQHF. CDR3 in DNA: TGTGCCAGTAGTGACGGTGGAGGGGGTCTATCAGCCCAGCATTTT. J is TRBJ1-5 and V is TRBV19; D is possibly TRBD1 (6 bases). Looked up from germline, CDR1 is LNHDA and CDR2 is SQIVND (reference sequence). Trimming removed 5 bases at V and 11 bases at J, with 22 bases between. The length of the CDR3 is 15 residues.

The chain recombines TRBV9 with TRBJ2-5; 7 bases agree with TRBD2. This CDR3 has 13 amino acids. V gave up 4 bases and J gave up 5 bases; unmatched junction bases: 5. The germline V gene has CDR1 SGDLS and CDR2 YYNGEE. CDR3 loop: CASSFAGEETQYF. Written as DNA, the CDR3 is TGTGCCAGCAGCTTTGCGGGGGAGGAGACCCAGTACTTC.

The rearrangement uses TRBV29-1 and TRBJ2-3; D is unclear. V lost 4 bases to trimming and J lost 1 base, with 9 bases between them. This CDR3 has 13 residues. CDR1 SQVTM and CDR2 ANQGSEA come from the germline V gene. The CDR3 DNA reads as TGCAGCGTTGTCGGGCAGGGCACAGATACGCAGTATTTT. It codes for CSVVGQGTDTQYF.

The chain recombines TRBV6-6 with TRBJ2-7, with D possibly TRBD1 on 6 matching bases. The length of the CDR3 is 14 residues. Germline CDR1 and CDR2: MNHNY and SVGAGI (reference sequence). The V end lost 6 bases, the J end lost 3 bases, and 15 bases lay between the germline ends. CDR3: CASSEIGQLYEQYF. The CDR3 DNA sequence: TGTGCCAGCAGCGAAATCGGACAGCTCTACGAGCAGTACTTC.

This clone was counted a few times. The rearrangement links TRBV27 to TRBJ1-5; perhaps TRBD1 as D (5 bases). The V end lost 6 bases, the J end lost 6 bases, and 12 bases lay between the germline ends. CDR3 length: 13 residues. Germline CDR1 reads MNHEY; CDR2 reads SMNVEV (reference sequence). The CDR3 bases are TGTGCCAGCAGAAAGGTAGGGGTTCAGCCCCAGCATTTT. It yields the protein CASRKVGVQPQHF.

This clone appeared a few times. The rearrangement uses TRBV29-1 and TRBJ2-1; 10 bases are shared with TRBD2. The ends lost 3 bases at V and 2 bases at J; junction bases unmatched: 4. Germline CDR1 SQVTM, CDR2 ANQGSEA. CDR3 size: 15 residues. CDR3 sequence reads: CSVEETSGPYNEQFF. The CDR3 bases are TGCAGCGTTGAGGAGACTAGCGGGCCCTACAATGAGCAGTTCTTC.

V usage is TRBV5-6 and J usage is TRBJ2-1; D is ambiguous. CDR1 SGHDT and CDR2 YYEEEE come from the germline V gene. The CDR3 loop spans 16 amino acids. V lost 0 bases and J 7 bases, leaving 17 bases between the germline ends. CDR3 coding DNA: TGTGCCAGCAGCTTGGGGGCGCCGTCCCCGGGTAATGAGCAGTTCTTC. Protein product: CASSLGAPSPGNEQFF.

This clone has just a few counts. V usage is TRBV29-1 and J usage is TRBJ1-2; the D gene is possibly TRBD1 (6 bases). This CDR3 has 14 amino acids. CDR1 SQVTM and CDR2 ANQGSEA come from the germline V gene. With 1 base removed from V and 7 bases from J, the gap between germline ends came to 16 bases. The CDR3 reads CSVEVSDSPFGYTF. DNA of the CDR3: TGCAGCGTTGAAGTTTCGGACAGTCCTTTTGGCTACACCTTC.

This chain connects TRBV29-1 to TRBJ2-5, with 7 bases matching TRBD2. V was clipped by 8 bases and J by 2 bases; unmatched bases: 11. The CDR3 extends over 14 amino acids. Germline CDR1 reads SQVTM; CDR2 reads ANQGSEA. The chain's CDR3 is CSLCGGEGQETQYF. CDR3 DNA sequence: TGCAGCTTATGTGGGGGGGAGGGGCAAGAGACCCAGTACTTC.

This chain links TRBV30 with TRBJ1-2; D not resolved. The CDR3 is 12 residues long. Trimming cost V 3 bases and J 6 bases, with 11 bases left between them. CDR1 GTSNPN and CDR2 SVGIG come from the germline V gene (reference sequence). The CDR3 bases are TGTGCCTGGAGAGACACCGGTCATGGCTACACCTTC. Translation: CAWRDTGHGYTF.